This TCR beta chain was sequenced for a study of cytomegalovirus exposure and HLA in healthy donors. Study-wide results and caveats: Earlier analysis found most TCR beta V segments productive about 90% or about 30% of the time.

A multiplex PCR was run with 60 Vbeta primers and 13 Jbeta primers. Libraries were prepared by immunoSEQ multiplex PCR; TCRdb keeps only in-frame clonotypes and omits some of them. Among around 90,000 clones listed, 70% to 85% were seen once. Of note for this clone: Its antigen is currently unknown.

Specimen: PBMCs. The TCR originated in a man aged 50-59 years in good health and CMV-seronegative.

CDR3 residues: CASSFSSSEQYF. CDR3 coding DNA: TGTGCCAGCAGTTTCTCCAGTTCCGAGCAGTACTTC. The chain recombines TRBV27 with TRBJ2-7; D remains ambiguous. Looked up from germline, CDR1 is MNHEY and CDR2 is SMNVEV (reference sequence). V was trimmed by 3 bases and J by 6 bases, leaving 9 bases between them. This CDR3 has 12 amino acids.